These 4 T cell receptor beta chains originate from one sample sequenced in a study of technical replicates of blood from a handful of donors. Sequencing was performed with immunoSEQ multiplex PCR; in TCRdb, only in-frame clones are kept and a portion is missing. In the table there are about 85,000 clones, about 95% of which are singletons. The sequenced sample was T cells isolated from PBMCs. The receptor source for this set is a human donor in good health.

This chain links TRBV7-2 with TRBJ1-1; D perhaps matches TRBD1 (5 bases). V gave up 3 bases and J gave up 10 bases, with 21 bases separating them. The CDR3 runs to 15 residues. Germline CDR1 and CDR2: SGHTA and FQGNSA. The CDR3 nucleotides are TGTGCCAGCAGCTTCAATACAGGATCCTTAGGTGGAGCTTTCTTT. Amino acid sequence: CASSFNTGSLGGAFF.

The CDR3 bases are TGTGCCTGGAGTAGTAGAGATACGCAGTATTTT. Protein sequence: CAWSSRDTQYF. V usage is TRBV30 and J usage is TRBJ2-3; D gene ambiguous. Germline CDR1 GTSNPN, CDR2 SVGIG (reference sequence). Trimming removed 2 bases from V and 5 bases from J, with 5 bases in between. CDR3 size: 11 residues.

The J gene is TRBJ1-1, the V gene TRBV7-3; D unclear. Trimming removed 3 bases at V and 3 bases at J, with 8 bases between. The germline V gene encodes CDR1 SGHTA and CDR2 FQGTGA. The CDR3 is made up of 13 amino acids. This CDR3 is CASSFEADTEAFF. The CDR3 DNA sequence: TGTGCCAGCAGCTTCGAGGCGGACACTGAAGCTTTCTTT.

The chain is built from TRBV19 and TRBJ1-2, with D maybe TRBD1 (5 bases). Per germline, CDR1 LNHDA and CDR2 SQIVND (reference sequence). CDR3 length: 17 residues. V gave up 9 bases and J gave up 2 bases, with 25 bases separating them. The chain's CDR3 is CASRGYTPNKTNYGYTF. The DNA of the CDR3 is TGTGCCAGCCGGGGGTACACGCCGAATAAAACGAACTATGGCTACACCTTC.